One and the same sample provided the 14 T cell receptor beta chains below, sequenced in a study of blood T cell repertoires in COVID-19. Produced via immunoSEQ multiplex PCR; TCRdb's table is partial and in-frame only. The sample records fewer than 130,000 clones, 88% being singletons. The sample consisted of peripheral blood. All receptors come from a woman aged 45-65 years with acute or convalescent COVID-19.

This clone was picked up a small number of times. V and J are TRBV5-1 and TRBJ2-2, with 10 bases matching TRBD2. The junction had 4 bases not matched to a gene; V was cut back by 2 bases and J by 6 bases. Germline V gene sequence: CDR1 SGHRS, CDR2 YFSETQ. This CDR3 has 15 amino acids. CDR3 DNA: TGCGCCAGCAGCTTTAAGAGCGGGGGGGCCGGGGAGCTGTTTTTT. It translates to CASSFKSGGAGELFF.

This clone was counted a single time. This chain uses TRBV28 with TRBJ2-3, with D perhaps TRBD2 (6 bases). V was shortened by 7 bases and J by 4 bases, with 18 bases between the two germline ends. The V gene's germline CDR1 is MDHEN and CDR2 SYDVKM. The CDR3 runs 15 residues. This CDR3 reads CASTSRGRAPDTQYF. Here the CDR3 DNA reads TGTGCCAGCACATCCCGGGGGAGAGCCCCAGATACGCAGTATTTT.

The CDR3 here is CATSDRTQTVNNEQFF. The CDR3 DNA reads TGTGCCACCAGTGACCGTACGCAGACAGTGAACAATGAGCAGTTCTTC. This chain connects TRBV24-1 to TRBJ2-1; D may be TRBD1 (5 bases). The CDR3 is 16 amino acids. Trimming shortened V by 4 bases and J by 5 bases, and 17 bases separated the two germline ends. Germline V gene sequence: CDR1 KGHDR, CDR2 SFDVKD.

V usage is TRBV24-1 and J usage is TRBJ1-1; D might be TRBD1 (5 bases). From germline, CDR1 is KGHDR and CDR2 SFDVKD. V lost 5 bases to trimming and J lost 0 bases, with 15 bases between them. The CDR3 length is 16 residues. CDR3: CATSGGRVGLNTEAFF. In DNA form, the CDR3 reads TGTGCCACCAGTGGGGGGAGGGTCGGACTGAACACTGAAGCTTTCTTT.

Turning to this clone: Other DNA sequences in this sample translate to the same CDR3. V usage is TRBV5-1 and J usage is TRBJ1-1, with a possible D match to TRBD1 (5 bases). Looked up from germline, CDR1 is SGHRS and CDR2 is YFSETQ. The CDR3 contains 14 residues. V lost 0 bases, J lost 0 bases, and 6 bases lay in between. The CDR3 reads CASSLEGVNTEAFF. The CDR3 DNA follows: TGCGCCAGCAGCTTGGAAGGGGTGAACACTGAAGCTTTCTTT. Full variable domain (missing parts from reference TRBV5-1 and TRBJ1-1): KAGVTQTPRYLIKTRGQQVTLSCSPISGHRSVSWYQQTPGQGLQFLFEYFSETQRNKGNFPGRFSGRQFSNSRSEMNVSTLELGDSALYLCASSLEGVNTEAFFGQGTRLTVV.

The gene calls are TRBV30 and TRBJ1-1; TRBD1 might be the D (6 bases). The CDR3 is made up of 14 amino acids. In germline, CDR1 is GTSNPN, CDR2 SVGIG (reference sequence). Between the trimmed V and J ends, which lost 5 bases and 4 bases, there was a span of 17 bases. The CDR3 loop is CAWSPGTRATEAFF. In DNA form, the CDR3 reads TGTGCCTGGTCCCCCGGGACAAGAGCCACTGAAGCTTTCTTT.

The chain recombines TRBV10-1 with TRBJ2-3, with D perhaps TRBD2 (6 bases). CDR1 and CDR2 from the germline V gene are WNHNN and SYGVQD (reference sequence). Trimming left V 4 bases short and J 2 bases short, with 13 bases between. There are 15 residues in the CDR3. CDR3 sequence reads: CASSAVRDVTDTQYF. CDR3 sequence (DNA): TGCGCCAGCAGTGCGGTGCGGGACGTCACAGATACGCAGTATTTT.

The genes are TRBV6-5 and TRBJ2-6; D is uncertain. The CDR3 sequence is 11 residues long. The V and J ends lost 11 bases and 2 bases respectively, with 4 bases between them. Germline V gene lookup returns CDR1 MNHEY and CDR2 SVGAGI. Here the CDR3 reads CAAAGANVLTF. In DNA form, the CDR3 reads TGTGCCGCGGCTGGGGCCAACGTCCTGACTTTC.

The table lists this clone with a count of one. This sequence joins TRBV3-1 (or the pseudogene TRBV3-2) and TRBJ2-1, with 7 bases lining up with TRBD2. Germline V gene data show CDR1 as LGHDT and CDR2 as YNNKEL (reference sequence). The length of the CDR3 is 15 residues. Trimming removed 3 bases from V and 5 bases from J; junction bases left unmatched: 7. This chain's CDR3 is CASSHGGSRNNEQFF. The DNA of the CDR3 is TGTGCCAGCAGCCACGGCGGGAGCAGGAACAATGAGCAGTTCTTC.

This chain connects TRBV6-6 to TRBJ1-5; D perhaps matches TRBD1 (5 bases). The CDR3 has 14 amino acids. With 6 bases removed from V and 3 bases from J, the gap between germline ends came to 12 bases. Germline CDR1 reads MNHNY; CDR2 reads SVGAGI (reference sequence). Here the CDR3 DNA reads TGTGCCAGCAGCCCCGGGGGAAACAATCAGCCCCAGCATTTT. Protein product: CASSPGGNNQPQHF.

V and J are TRBV29-1 and TRBJ1-3, with no clear D. Per germline, CDR1 SQVTM and CDR2 ANQGSEA. This CDR3 is built from 14 residues. Deletions cut 5 bases from V and 0 bases from J, with 11 bases between. The CDR3: CSVQAMSSGNTIYF. In nucleotides, the CDR3 is TGCAGCGTTCAGGCCATGAGCTCTGGAAACACCATATATTTT.

This rearrangement joins TRBV20-1 to TRBJ2-7; 8 positions match TRBD2. Germline V gene sequence: CDR1 DFQATT, CDR2 SNEGSKA (reference sequence). J lost 4 bases, V lost 3 bases, and 8 bases had no gene match. The CDR3 has 14 amino acids. The CDR3 DNA follows: TGCAGTGCTAGTGCATCGGGAGGGAATTACGAGCAGTACTTC. Translated: CSASASGGNYEQYF.

The chain recombines TRBV29-1 with TRBJ2-7; TRBD2 agrees at 11 bases. The germline gives CDR1 SQVTM, CDR2 ANQGSEA. The CDR3 runs 15 residues. The junction had 5 bases not matched to a gene; V was cut back by 1 base and J by 3 bases. CDR3 in amino acids: CSVEGSGTSGYEQYF. CDR3 DNA sequence: TGCAGCGTTGAAGGCTCCGGGACTAGCGGCTACGAGCAGTACTTC.

The CDR3 DNA sequence: TGTGCCAGTAGAGACAGGCTTGGTCAGCCCCAGCATTTT. Translated: CASRDRLGQPQHF. The chain uses TRBV19 and TRBJ1-5; TRBD1 might be the D (6 bases). This CDR3 is 13 amino acids long. Trimming removed 6 bases from V and 6 bases from J, with 12 bases in between. Germline assignment: CDR1 LNHDA and CDR2 SQIVND (reference sequence).